These 18 T cell receptor beta chains originate from one sample sequenced in a study of T cells in Graves' hyperthyroidism and ophthalmopathy. The investigators amplified TCR beta CDR3 regions from RNA transcripts. When the TCR CDR3 underwent first-round RT-PCR, the HTBI primer set was used. TCRdb fed the multiplex PCR reads into MiXCR, producing one record per CDR3 protein. The repertoire has about 350,000 distinct CDR3 sequences, 15% to 20% of them found once; the top ten carry approximately 4%. Material for sequencing was blood. Receptor source: a woman in her late teens or twenties with Graves' hyperthyroidism.

This clonotype was seen repeatedly, ten times or more. The chain recombines TRBV10-3 with TRBJ1-1, with TRBD1 identical over 11 bases. Trimming removed 7 bases from V and 5 bases from J; junction bases left unmatched: 9. The length of the CDR3 is 15 residues. Germline loops: CDR1 ENHRY, CDR2 SYGVKD. CDR3 region: CAINYPGQGATEAFF. CDR3 nucleotides: TGTGCCATCAATTACCCCGGACAGGGGGCGACTGAAGCTTTCTTT.

This clonotype was observed a few times. The chain carries TRBV19 and TRBJ1-5; D is unclear. Trimming pared 0 bases from V and 0 bases from J, leaving 9 bases between. The CDR3 totals 16 residues. Germline V gene sequence: CDR1 LNHDA, CDR2 SQIVND (reference sequence). In nucleotides, the CDR3 is TGTGCCAGTAGTATAGATCCAGGCCCTAGCAATCAGCCCCAGCATTTT. This codes for CASSIDPGPSNQPQHF.

This clonotype was detected ten times or more. The chain couples TRBV30 to TRBJ1-1; D remains unclear. The CDR3 consists of 13 residues. The V gene's germline CDR1 is GTSNPN and CDR2 SVGIG (reference sequence). V lost 0 bases, J lost 1 base, and 6 bases lay in between. DNA for the CDR3: TGTGCCTGGAGTGTACTCCAGAACACTGAAGCTTTCTTT. It is translated as CAWSVLQNTEAFF. The complete variable domain, with remaining parts taken from reference TRBV30 and TRBJ1-1, reads SQTIHQWPATLVQPVGSPLSLECTVEGTSNPNLYWYRQAAGRGLQLLFYSVGIGQISSEVPQNLSASRPQDRQFILSSKKLLLSDSGFYLCAWSVLQNTEAFFGQGTRLTVV.

This clonotype was seen at least ten times. The chain couples TRBV12-3 or TRBV12-4 to TRBJ2-5; D unresolved. CDR3 length: 12 residues. V lost 6 bases and J 3 bases, leaving 8 bases between the germline ends. Here the CDR3 reads CASSTPEETQYF. As DNA, the CDR3 is TGTGCCAGCAGCACACCCGAAGAGACCCAGTACTTC.

There are many counts of this clonotype. The chain links TRBV12-3 or TRBV12-4 to TRBJ1-1, with D perhaps matching TRBD1 (6 bases). This CDR3 has 11 residues. The V gene lost 9 bases and the J gene lost 6 bases, with 11 bases spanning the gap. CDR3 nucleotides: TGTGCCAGTTCCCAGGGGTCTGAAGCTTTCTTT. Translating gives CASSQGSEAFF.

This clonotype was seen ten or more times. This chain connects TRBV10-3 to TRBJ1-1; D remains unclear. Trimming left V 6 bases short and J 1 base short, with 9 bases between. The CDR3 has 13 amino acids. CDR1 and CDR2 from the germline V gene are ENHRY and SYGVKD. The CDR3 region is CAIRRTENTEAFF. CDR3 bases: TGTGCCATCAGGAGGACGGAGAACACTGAAGCTTTCTTT.

The genes are TRBV6-1 and TRBJ2-2, with D possibly matching TRBD2 (7 bases). This CDR3 is built from 15 residues. Germline V CDR1 and CDR2: MNHNS, SASEGT. Trimming cost V 3 bases and J 4 bases, with 12 bases left between them. The CDR3, as DNA: TGTGCCAGCAGTGACGGGGGGCCAGTCACCGGGGAGCTGTTTTTT. Translation gives CASSDGGPVTGELFF.

V is TRBV6-1 and J is TRBJ1-2; possibly TRBD1 for D (6 bases). CDR3 size: 14 residues. Germline V lookup: CDR1 MNHNS, CDR2 SASEGT. With 5 bases removed from V and 7 bases from J, the gap between germline ends came to 17 bases. CDR3 sequence (DNA): TGTGCCAGCAGTCCCCTGGGGGGCGCGGGTGGCTACACCTTC. This encodes CASSPLGGAGGYTF.

On this clonotype: One junction end does not reproduce the germline sequence, and a read error may be involved. This chain uses TRBV6-1 with TRBJ2-1; a possible D gene is TRBD2 (7 bases). CDR1 MNHNS and CDR2 SASEGT come from the germline V gene. The CDR3 loop spans 16 amino acids. The CDR3 reads CASTEMGGGSYNEKFF. The CDR3 DNA is TGTGCCAGCACCGAGATGGGGGGGGGCTCCTACAATGAGAAGTTCTTC.

This clonotype was seen a handful of times. The J gene is TRBJ2-4, the V gene TRBV12-3 or TRBV12-4; the match to TRBD1 covers 7 bases. With V trimmed by 0 bases and J by 14 bases, 13 bases remained unmatched. The CDR3 consists of 15 residues. The CDR3 loop is CASSLAQGMAETKYF. CDR3 sequence (DNA): TGTGCCAGCAGTTTAGCACAGGGGATGGCGGAAACTAAGTACTTC.

V and J are TRBV5-1 and TRBJ2-3, with TRBD1 matching over 7 bases. The CDR3 is 14 residues long. V shed 4 bases and J 6 bases; nucleotides not matched to a gene: 8. Germline-derived CDR1 and CDR2 are SGHRS and YFSETQ. In DNA, the CDR3 is TGCGCCAGCAGCCGAATGACAGGGCGCGATACGCAGTATTTT. Its translation: CASSRMTGRDTQYF.

This clonotype was observed at least ten times. This chain uses TRBV6-5 with TRBJ1-2; D might be TRBD1 (5 bases). V lost 0 bases, J lost 4 bases, and 9 bases lay in between. CDR3 size: 14 residues. Germline V lookup: CDR1 MNHEY, CDR2 SVGAGI. This CDR3 reads CASSYSAGLYGYTF. The DNA for the CDR3 is TGTGCCAGCAGTTACTCGGCAGGGCTCTATGGCTACACCTTC.

The CDR3 spells CASSQDQGWGSNQPQHF. CDR3 coding DNA: TGCGCCAGCAGCCAAGACCAGGGTTGGGGCAGCAATCAGCCCCAGCATTTT. The chain combines TRBV4-1 with TRBJ1-5; TRBD1 might be the D (5 bases). V lost 0 bases and J 1 base, leaving 13 bases between the germline ends. CDR1 and CDR2 from the germline V gene are MGHRA and YSYEKL. CDR3 length: 17 amino acids.

This clonotype showed up many times. V gene TRBV6-5 combines with J gene TRBJ1-5; TRBD1 matches at 7 bases. The CDR3 contains 15 residues. V was clipped by 0 bases and J by 5 bases; unmatched bases: 4. The germline gives CDR1 MNHEY, CDR2 SVGAGI. The CDR3: CASSYSEQGYQPQHF. Written as DNA, the CDR3 is TGTGCCAGCAGTTACTCGGAACAGGGGTATCAGCCCCAGCATTTT.

This clonotype was counted at least ten times. The rearrangement links TRBV19 to TRBJ1-2; 8 bases fit TRBD1. The CDR3 sequence is 15 residues long. Germline assignment: CDR1 LNHDA and CDR2 SQIVND (reference sequence). V gave up 7 bases and J gave up 3 bases; unmatched junction bases: 10. CDR3 sequence reads: CASTPGTGAYYGYTF. In DNA, the CDR3 is TGTGCCAGTACTCCCGGGACAGGAGCTTACTATGGCTACACCTTC.

The sample holds many counts of this clonotype. This chain connects TRBV5-1 to TRBJ1-2, with 7 bases that match TRBD1. This CDR3 comprises 14 residues. From germline, CDR1 is SGHRS and CDR2 YFSETQ. V trimming: 2 bases; J trimming: 4 bases; junction bases outside the gene matches: 5. The CDR3 region is CASSLGDRVYGYTF. DNA for the CDR3: TGCGCCAGCAGCTTAGGGGACAGAGTCTATGGCTACACCTTC.

This clonotype was detected ten times or more. J is TRBJ2-7 and V is TRBV12-3 or TRBV12-4; D is possibly TRBD2 (6 bases). The CDR3 sequence is 15 residues long. Trimming stripped 2 bases from V and 4 bases from J, with 15 bases between. The CDR3 DNA sequence: TGTGCCAGCAGTTTAAGAGGAGGGCTCAGGTACGAGCAGTACTTC. It codes for CASSLRGGLRYEQYF.

The table lists this clonotype with many counts. V gene TRBV2 combines with J gene TRBJ1-1; possibly TRBD1 for D (5 bases). V was pared by 0 bases and J by 5 bases, with 13 bases between. This CDR3 contains 15 residues. The germline CDR1 and CDR2 sequences are SNHLY and FYNNEI. The CDR3 here is CASSEAMGGWTEAFF. The DNA of the CDR3 is TGTGCCAGCAGTGAAGCGATGGGGGGTTGGACTGAAGCTTTCTTT.